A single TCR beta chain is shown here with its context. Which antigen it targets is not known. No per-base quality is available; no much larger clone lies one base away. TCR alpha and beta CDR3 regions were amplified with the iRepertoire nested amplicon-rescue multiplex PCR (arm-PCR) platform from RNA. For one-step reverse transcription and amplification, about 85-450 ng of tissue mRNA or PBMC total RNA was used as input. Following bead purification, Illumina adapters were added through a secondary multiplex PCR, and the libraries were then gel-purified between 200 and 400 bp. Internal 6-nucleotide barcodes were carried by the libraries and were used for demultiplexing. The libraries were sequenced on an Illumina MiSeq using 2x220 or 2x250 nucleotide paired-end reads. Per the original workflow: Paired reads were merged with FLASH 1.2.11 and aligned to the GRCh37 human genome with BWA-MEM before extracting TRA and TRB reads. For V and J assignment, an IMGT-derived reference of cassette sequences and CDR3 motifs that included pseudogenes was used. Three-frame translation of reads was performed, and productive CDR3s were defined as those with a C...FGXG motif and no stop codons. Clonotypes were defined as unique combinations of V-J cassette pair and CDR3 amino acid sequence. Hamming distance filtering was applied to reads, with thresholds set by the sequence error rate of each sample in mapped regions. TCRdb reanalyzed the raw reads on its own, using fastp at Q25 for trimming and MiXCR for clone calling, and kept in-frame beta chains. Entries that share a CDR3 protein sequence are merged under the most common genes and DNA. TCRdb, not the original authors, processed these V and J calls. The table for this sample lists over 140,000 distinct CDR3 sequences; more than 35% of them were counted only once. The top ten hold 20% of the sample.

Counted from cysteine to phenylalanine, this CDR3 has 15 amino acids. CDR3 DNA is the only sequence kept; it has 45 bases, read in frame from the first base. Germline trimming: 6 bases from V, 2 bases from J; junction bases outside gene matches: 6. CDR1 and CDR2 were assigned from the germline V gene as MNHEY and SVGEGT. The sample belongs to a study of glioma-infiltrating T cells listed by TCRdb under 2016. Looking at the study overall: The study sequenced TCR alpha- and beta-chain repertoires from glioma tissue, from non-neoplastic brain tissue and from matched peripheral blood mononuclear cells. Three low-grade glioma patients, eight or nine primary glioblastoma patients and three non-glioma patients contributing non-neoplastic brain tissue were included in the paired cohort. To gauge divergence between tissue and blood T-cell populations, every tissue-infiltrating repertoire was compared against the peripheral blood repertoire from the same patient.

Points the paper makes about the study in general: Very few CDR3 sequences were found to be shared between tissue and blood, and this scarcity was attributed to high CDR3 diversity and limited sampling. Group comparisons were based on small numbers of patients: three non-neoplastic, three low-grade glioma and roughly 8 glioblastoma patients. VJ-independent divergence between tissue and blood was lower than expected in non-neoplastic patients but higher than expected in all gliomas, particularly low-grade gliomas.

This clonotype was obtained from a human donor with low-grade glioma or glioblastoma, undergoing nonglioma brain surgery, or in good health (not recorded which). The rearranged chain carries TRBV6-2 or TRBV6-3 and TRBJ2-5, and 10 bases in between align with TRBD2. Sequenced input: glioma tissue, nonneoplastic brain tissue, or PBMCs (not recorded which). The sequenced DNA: TGTGCCAGCAGCGTCCCGACTAGCGGGCAAGAGACCCAGTACTTC. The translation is CASSVPTSGQETQYF.